A single sample gave rise to the 3 T cell receptor beta chains below, sequenced in a study of blood T cell repertoires in COVID-19. TCRdb's copy holds only in-frame clones and misses some; the assay was immunoSEQ multiplex PCR. The sample lists about 190,000 clones; less than 85% were seen once. Sequenced: PBMCs or T cells enriched from blood (not recorded which). Receptors were obtained from a woman aged 25 to 39 who had recovered from COVID-19.

The V and J genes are TRBV14 and TRBJ2-2; tentative D call: TRBD1 (6 bases). CDR1 and CDR2 (germline): SGHDN, FVKESK. The CDR3 totals 15 residues. Deletions cut 7 bases from V and 5 bases from J, with 17 bases between. The CDR3 DNA reads TGTGCCAGCAACCCTATAAGACAGGCGACCGGGGAGCTGTTTTTT. Residues: CASNPIRQATGELFF. Full variable domain (remainder filled in from reference TRBV14 and TRBJ2-2): EAGVTQFPSHSVIEKGQTVTLRCDPISGHDNLYWYRRVMGKEIKFLLHFVKESKQDESGMPNNRFLAERTGGTYSTLKVQPAELEDSGVYFCASNPIRQATGELFFGEGSRLTVL.

The sample holds a few counts of this clone. The V gene is TRBV30, the J gene TRBJ2-7, with TRBD2 matching over 9 bases. V shed 1 base and J 1 base; nucleotides not matched to a gene: 5. CDR1 and CDR2 (germline): GTSNPN, SVGIG (reference sequence). This CDR3 has 15 amino acids. The CDR3 region has the DNA TGTGCCTGGAGTGGGGCTAGCGGGGCTTCCTACGAGCAGTACTTC. Translated: CAWSGASGASYEQYF.

This chain uses TRBV5-1 with TRBJ2-4; D is possibly TRBD2 (6 bases). The ends were cut back, 0 bases at V and 0 bases at J, with 16 bases in the middle. CDR1 is SGHRS and CDR2 is YFSETQ in the germline V gene. This CDR3 comprises 18 residues. This chain's CDR3 is CASSLATSPIKAKNIQYF. CDR3 coding DNA: TGCGCCAGCAGCTTGGCTACTAGCCCCATTAAAGCCAAAAACATTCAGTACTTC.